This T cell receptor beta chain came from a study of shared clonotypes between healthy human individuals. General observations from the study: Memory subsets generally showed smaller estimated richness than naive subsets did. A handful of donors shared about 5% of their naive CD4 clonotypes.

Per the germline V gene, CDR1 is KGHSH and CDR2 is LQKENI. The CDR3 sequence is 13 residues long. Trimming left V 1 base short and J 2 bases short, with 6 bases between. This clone has a handful of counts. Antigen unknown. Healthy HIV-negative adults without recent acute infections or vaccinations served as donors. Sequencing used immunoSEQ multiplex PCR; TCRdb keeps in-frame clones, though not all of them. The table has around 100,000 clones, about 67% seen once; the top ten hold roughly 25%. The sequencing sample was made of memory CD8+ T cells sorted from blood. Described subset: CD45RO+ cells pooled with CCR7-negative TemRA cells. The rearrangement links TRBV18 to TRBJ2-7; D unclear. The TCR sequence derives from a woman aged 30 to 39 in good health. This CDR3 reads CASSPQGPYEQYF. DNA for the CDR3: TGTGCCAGCTCACCACAGGGTCCCTACGAGCAGTACTTC.